This TCR beta chain was observed in a study of blood T cell repertoires in COVID-19. At the level of the study: PBMCs, B-cell-depleted T cells, or T cells provided the cDNA or gDNA that made up the material.

The germline CDR1 and CDR2 sequences are SNHLY and FYNNEI. CDR3 length equals 20 residues. V shed 3 bases, J shed 6 bases, and the junction held 13 bases outside the gene matches. The data were produced by immunoSEQ multiplex PCR, yet TCRdb's version contains in-frame clones alone and is incomplete. Of 150,000 to 200,000 clones in the sample, about 88% were seen once. Input material: peripheral blood. The chain is built from TRBV2 and TRBJ2-2; 16 nucleotides match TRBD2. The origin of this receptor is a human donor in a cohort sampled during active COVID-19. The CDR3 region is CASSDYGTSGREHVPGELFF. CDR3 nucleotide sequence: TGTGCCAGCAGTGATTACGGGACTAGCGGGAGGGAACACGTCCCCGGGGAGCTGTTTTTT.